This note documents a single T cell receptor beta chain sequence. Under the authors' procedure: For nucleated cells, counts were estimated from reference gene primer amplification. Measured with immunoSEQ multiplex PCR; TCRdb has only the in-frame clones, and not every one. The V and J calls and clone size were taken over from that table, and D and trimming were inferred from the DNA. Here the sample spans 150,000 to 200,000 clones, around 81% being singletons. With 3 bases removed from V and 9 bases from J, the gap between germline ends came to 12 bases. CDR3 length: 13 amino acids. This record comes from a study of blood T cell repertoires in COVID-19. Looking at the study overall: Acute-phase and convalescent COVID-19 samples originated in the United States, Italy and Spain. Sources were T cells, B-cell-depleted T cells, or PBMCs; the material itself was cDNA or gDNA.

Seattle-derived patients entered the study during active infection and were followed longitudinally. The sequence came from a woman of 80 years or more with COVID-19, enrolled during active disease. The specimen sequenced was peripheral blood. V and J are TRBV12-3 or TRBV12-4 and TRBJ1-3; D is uncertain. The CDR3 region is CASSFVTASTIYF. The CDR3 bases are TGTGCCAGCAGTTTCGTCACAGCCAGCACCATATATTTT.